One sample yielded the 18 T cell receptor beta chains listed below, sequenced in a study of graft-versus-host responses after intestinal transplantation. Their target antigens are unknown. Assay used: immunoSEQ multiplex PCR; TCRdb lists only in-frame clones, some missing. The table includes more than 70,000 clones, 85% to 95% detected once. The sequenced sample was unstimulated CD8+ T cells sorted from spleen or lymph node cells, obtained before transplant. Receptors originate from a human donor who was the organ donor for an intestinal transplant.

The rearrangement uses TRBV6-6 and TRBJ2-7; maybe TRBD2 (7 bases). The CDR3 length is 13 residues. Germline loops: CDR1 MNHNY, CDR2 SVGAGI (reference sequence). The V end was cut by 9 bases, the J end by 4 bases, with 16 bases between. CDR3 nucleotide sequence: TGTGCCAGTGCAGAGGGGGGAGGGTACGAGCAGTACTTC. It codes for CASAEGGGYEQYF.

V and J are TRBV19 and TRBJ1-1; D is uncertain. The V gene lost 3 bases and the J gene lost 3 bases, with 20 bases spanning the gap. CDR1 is LNHDA, CDR2 SQIVND, per germline (reference sequence). CDR3 length equals 17 residues. The CDR3 sequence: CASSIGEAPEADTEAFF. In DNA, the CDR3 is TGTGCCAGTAGTATCGGGGAGGCCCCCGAGGCGGACACTGAAGCTTTCTTT.

J is TRBJ2-2 and V is TRBV7-2; 13 positions agree with TRBD2. The V gene end was trimmed by 0 bases and the J gene end by 6 bases; junction bases not matched to a gene: 4. CDR1 and CDR2 from the germline V gene are SGHTA and FQGNSA. This CDR3 has 17 amino acids. The CDR3 loop is CASSLALAGGRSGELFF. The CDR3 coding sequence is TGTGCCAGCAGCTTAGCACTAGCGGGGGGGCGTTCCGGGGAGCTGTTTTTT.

The gene calls are TRBV5-4 and TRBJ2-5; 12 positions match TRBD2. The junction had 6 bases not matched to a gene; V was cut back by 4 bases and J by 5 bases. Germline V gives CDR1 SGHNT, CDR2 YYREEE (reference sequence). The CDR3 runs 15 residues. This CDR3 reads CASSPLAGGRETQYF. In DNA, the CDR3 is TGTGCCAGCAGCCCCCTAGCGGGGGGGCGGGAGACCCAGTACTTC.

J is TRBJ2-7 and V is TRBV7-2, with D maybe TRBD1 (5 bases). CDR1 and CDR2 (germline): SGHTA, FQGNSA. Trimming stripped 3 bases from V and 3 bases from J, with 12 bases between. This CDR3 region has 14 residues. This CDR3 is CASSFRKGYYEQYF. DNA for the CDR3: TGTGCCAGCAGCTTCCGCAAGGGGTACTACGAGCAGTACTTC. Full variable domain (rest looked up from reference TRBV7-2 and TRBJ2-7): GAGVSQSPSNKVTEKGKDVELRCDPISGHTALYWYRQSLGQGLEFLIYFQGNSAPDKSGLPSDRFSAERTGGSVSTLTIQRTQQEDSAVYLCASSFRKGYYEQYFGPGTRLTVT.

The chain carries TRBV7-2 and TRBJ2-7; possible D gene TRBD2, 6 bases. V was shortened by 2 bases and J by 5 bases, with 13 bases between the two germline ends. The CDR3 covers 14 residues. Germline V CDR1 and CDR2: SGHTA, FQGNSA. CDR3 residues: CASSLRRGSNEQYF. CDR3 sequence (DNA): TGTGCCAGCAGCTTAAGGCGGGGTAGTAACGAGCAGTACTTC.

The chain combines TRBV4-3 with TRBJ2-1; the D is unclear. Germline V lookup: CDR1 LGHNA, CDR2 YSLEER. The CDR3 covers 16 residues. The V gene lost 0 bases and the J gene lost 0 bases, with 9 bases spanning the gap. The CDR3 DNA sequence: TGCGCCAGCAGCCAAGAAAGGAGCTACTCCTACAATGAGCAGTTCTTC. Its protein product is CASSQERSYSYNEQFF.

This chain uses TRBV9 with TRBJ1-3; TRBD1 agrees at 10 bases. J lost 7 bases, V lost 2 bases, and 9 bases had no gene match. Germline values: CDR1 SGDLS, CDR2 YYNGEE. The CDR3 covers 16 residues. In nucleotides, the CDR3 is TGTGCCAGCAGCGTCTCCGGGACAGGGGTGACGAACACCATATATTTT. Amino acids: CASSVSGTGVTNTIYF.

Of note for this clone: The junction and the germline gene differ at one end; a read error may be behind it. The V gene is TRBV7-7, the J gene TRBJ1-5, with 7 bases lining up with TRBD1. The CDR3 is 16 residues long. Germline V gene sequence: CDR1 SSHAT, CDR2 FNYEAQ (reference sequence). CDR3 in amino acids: CASSLLWQGVIQPQHF. Written as DNA, the CDR3 is TGTGCTAGCAGCCTTTTGTGGCAGGGGGTGATTCAGCCCCAGCATTTT.

The genes are TRBV6-5 and TRBJ2-7, with D unclear. This CDR3 has 15 amino acids. V was shortened by 2 bases and J by 2 bases, with 13 bases between the two germline ends. Germline CDR1 MNHEY, CDR2 SVGAGI. In nucleotides, the CDR3 is TGTGCCAGCAGTTACGGTTCCGGTGAGGCCTACGAGCAGTACTTC. As protein: CASSYGSGEAYEQYF.

This CDR3 reads CASSLLGGNTEAFF. DNA of the CDR3: TGTGCCAGCAGTCTCCTAGGGGGCAACACTGAAGCTTTCTTT. The chain joins TRBV27 to TRBJ1-1; 7 bases line up with TRBD1. This CDR3 contains 14 residues. V shed 5 bases and J 2 bases; nucleotides not matched to a gene: 5. The V gene's germline CDR1 is MNHEY and CDR2 SMNVEV (reference sequence).

The chain is built from TRBV4-1 and TRBJ1-1; 7 bases are a match to TRBD1. CDR3 length: 13 amino acids. Germline-derived CDR1 and CDR2 are MGHRA and YSYEKL. The V and J ends lost 5 bases and 1 base, in that order; junction bases with no gene match: 1. The CDR3 spells CASSTGENTEAFF. The CDR3 nucleotides read TGCGCCAGCAGCACAGGGGAGAACACTGAAGCTTTCTTT.

The genes are TRBV4-2 and TRBJ2-7, with D possibly TRBD2 on 6 matching bases. V was cut by 2 bases and J by 3 bases, with 20 bases left in between. Germline-derived CDR1 and CDR2 are LGHNA and YNFKEQ. This CDR3 has 17 amino acids. CDR3 nucleotides: TGTGCCAGCAGCCAATTTATTAATGGGGAGGCCAACTACGAGCAGTACTTC. Translating it yields CASSQFINGEANYEQYF.

The chain has TRBV11-2 and TRBJ2-7, with a possible D match to TRBD2 (7 bases). The ends were cut back, 7 bases at V and 2 bases at J, with 18 bases in the middle. The V gene's germline CDR1 is SGHAT and CDR2 FQNNGV. This CDR3 has 15 amino acids. The CDR3 loop is CASNPVGGATYEQYF. CDR3 nucleotides: TGTGCCAGCAACCCGGTGGGGGGGGCGACCTACGAGCAGTACTTC.

V usage is TRBV29-1 and J usage is TRBJ2-7, with 8 nucleotides matching TRBD2. The V gene's germline CDR1 is SQVTM and CDR2 ANQGSEA. This CDR3 comprises 12 residues. CDR3 sequence reads: CSALSGGYEQYF. As DNA, the CDR3 is TGCAGTGCCTTATCGGGGGGGTACGAGCAGTACTTC.

CDR3 sequence (DNA): TGTGCCAGCAGCCCCTCGGAGTTGCGGGGCCCACAAGAGACCCAGTACTTC. Amino acids: CASSPSELRGPQETQYF. The J gene is TRBJ2-5, the V gene TRBV7-9; the D gene is possibly TRBD2 (6 bases). Trimming removed 5 bases from V and 2 bases from J, with 21 bases in between. Germline V CDR1 and CDR2: SEHNR, FQNEAQ (reference sequence). The CDR3 is made up of 17 amino acids.

The genes are TRBV11-2 and TRBJ2-7; 11 nucleotides agree with TRBD2. Losses at the gene ends were 3 bases for V and 2 bases for J; bases not matched to a gene: 0. Germline values: CDR1 SGHAT, CDR2 FQNNGV. CDR3 length equals 14 residues. The CDR3 DNA reads as TGTGCCAGCAGCTTTAGCGGGGGGGCCTACGAGCAGTACTTC. This gives the protein CASSFSGGAYEQYF.

In its sample, this clone was seen once. V usage is TRBV19 and J usage is TRBJ2-3; 7 positions agree with TRBD2. Germline V gene lookup returns CDR1 LNHDA and CDR2 SQIVND (reference sequence). Trimming cost V 3 bases and J 7 bases; bases outside gene matches: 1. CDR3 length: 12 amino acids. In DNA form, the CDR3 reads TGTGCCAGTAGTATGGGAGGGTATACGCAGTATTTT. Its translation is CASSMGGYTQYF.